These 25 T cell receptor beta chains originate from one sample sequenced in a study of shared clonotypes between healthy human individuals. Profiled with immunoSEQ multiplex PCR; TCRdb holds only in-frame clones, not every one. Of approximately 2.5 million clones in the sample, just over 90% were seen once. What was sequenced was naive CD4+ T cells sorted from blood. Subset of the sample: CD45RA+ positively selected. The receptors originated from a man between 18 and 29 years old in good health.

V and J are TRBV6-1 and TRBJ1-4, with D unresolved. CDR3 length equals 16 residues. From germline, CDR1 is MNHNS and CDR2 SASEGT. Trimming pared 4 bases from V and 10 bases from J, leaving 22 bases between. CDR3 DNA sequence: TGTGCCAGCAGTGCTTCATCTTTTTCGGCAGTCGGAAAACTGTTTTTT. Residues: CASSASSFSAVGKLFF.

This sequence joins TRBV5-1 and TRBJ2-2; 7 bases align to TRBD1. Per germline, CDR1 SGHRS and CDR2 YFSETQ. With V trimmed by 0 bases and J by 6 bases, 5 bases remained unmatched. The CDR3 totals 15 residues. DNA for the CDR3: TGCGCCAGCAGCTTGGTGGTTACAGGGGCCGGGGAGCTGTTTTTT. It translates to CASSLVVTGAGELFF.

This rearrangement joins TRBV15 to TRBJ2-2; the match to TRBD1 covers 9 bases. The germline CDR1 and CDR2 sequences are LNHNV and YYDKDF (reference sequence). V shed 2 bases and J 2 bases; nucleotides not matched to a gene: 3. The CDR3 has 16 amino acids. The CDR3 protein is CATSRRQGVNTGELFF. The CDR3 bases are TGTGCCACCAGCAGACGACAGGGGGTAAACACCGGGGAGCTGTTTTTT.

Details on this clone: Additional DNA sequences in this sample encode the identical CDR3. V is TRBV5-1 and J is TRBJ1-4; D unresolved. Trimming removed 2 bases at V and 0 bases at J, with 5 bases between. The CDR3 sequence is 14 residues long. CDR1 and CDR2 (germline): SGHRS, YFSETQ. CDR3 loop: CASSFGATNEKLFF. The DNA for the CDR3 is TGCGCCAGCAGCTTCGGCGCAACTAATGAAAAACTGTTTTTT. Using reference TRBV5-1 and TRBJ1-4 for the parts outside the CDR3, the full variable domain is KAGVTQTPRYLIKTRGQQVTLSCSPISGHRSVSWYQQTPGQGLQFLFEYFSETQRNKGNFPGRFSGRQFSNSRSEMNVSTLELGDSALYLCASSFGATNEKLFFGSGTQLSVL.

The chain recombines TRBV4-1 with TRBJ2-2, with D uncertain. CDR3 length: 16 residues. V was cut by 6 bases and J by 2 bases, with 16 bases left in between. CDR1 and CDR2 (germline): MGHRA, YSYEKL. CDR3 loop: CASSRSGVLNTGELFF. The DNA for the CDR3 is TGCGCCAGCAGTAGAAGTGGGGTTTTAAACACCGGGGAGCTGTTTTTT.

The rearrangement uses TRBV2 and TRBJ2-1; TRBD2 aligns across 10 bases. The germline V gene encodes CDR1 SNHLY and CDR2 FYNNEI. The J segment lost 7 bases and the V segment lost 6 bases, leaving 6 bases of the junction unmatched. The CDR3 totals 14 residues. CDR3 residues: CASSEKGLANEQFF. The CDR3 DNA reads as TGTGCCAGCAGCGAAAAGGGACTAGCGAATGAGCAGTTCTTC.

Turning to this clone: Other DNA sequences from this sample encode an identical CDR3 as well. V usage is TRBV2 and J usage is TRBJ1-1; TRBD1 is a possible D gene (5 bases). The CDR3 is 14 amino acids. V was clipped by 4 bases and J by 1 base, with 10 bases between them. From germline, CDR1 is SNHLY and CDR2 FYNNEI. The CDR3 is CASSVGQGNTEAFF. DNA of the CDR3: TGTGCCAGCAGTGTAGGGCAGGGGAACACTGAAGCTTTCTTT.

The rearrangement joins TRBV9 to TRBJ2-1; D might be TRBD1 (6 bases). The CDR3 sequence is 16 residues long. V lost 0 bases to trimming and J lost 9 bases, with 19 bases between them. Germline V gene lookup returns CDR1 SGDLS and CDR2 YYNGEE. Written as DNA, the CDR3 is TGTGCCAGCAGCGTAGTGGAACGGACAGCCTCAACTGAGCAGTTCTTC. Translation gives CASSVVERTASTEQFF.

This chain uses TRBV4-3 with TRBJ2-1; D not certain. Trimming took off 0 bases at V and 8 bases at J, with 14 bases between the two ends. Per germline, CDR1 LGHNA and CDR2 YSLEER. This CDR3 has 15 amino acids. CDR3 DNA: TGCGCCAGCAGCCAAGATGCGCGTGTTTCCGATGAGCAGTTCTTC. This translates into CASSQDARVSDEQFF.

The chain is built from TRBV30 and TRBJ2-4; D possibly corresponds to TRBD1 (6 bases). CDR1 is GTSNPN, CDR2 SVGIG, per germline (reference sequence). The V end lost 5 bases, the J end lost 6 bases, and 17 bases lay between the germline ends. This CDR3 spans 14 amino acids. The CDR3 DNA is TGTGCCTGGGGATATAGGGACACCCTAAACATTCAGTACTTC. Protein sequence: CAWGYRDTLNIQYF.

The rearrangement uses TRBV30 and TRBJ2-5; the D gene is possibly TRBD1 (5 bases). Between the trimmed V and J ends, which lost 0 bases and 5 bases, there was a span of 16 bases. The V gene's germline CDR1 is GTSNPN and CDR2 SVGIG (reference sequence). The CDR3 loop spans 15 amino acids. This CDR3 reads CAWSVRQGIMETQYF. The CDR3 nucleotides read TGTGCCTGGAGTGTTAGGCAGGGAATCATGGAGACCCAGTACTTC.

The CDR3 is CASSYAGSGRQETQYF. CDR3 in DNA: TGTGCCAGCAGTTACGCTGGGTCGGGCCGTCAAGAGACCCAGTACTTC. The chain recombines TRBV6-5 with TRBJ2-5; D is undetermined. Between the trimmed V and J ends, which lost 2 bases and 2 bases, there was a span of 15 bases. This CDR3 has 16 residues. Germline V CDR1 and CDR2: MNHEY, SVGAGI.

The CDR3 region is CASSRDRVHNEQFF. In DNA form, the CDR3 reads TGTGCCAGCAGCCGGGACAGGGTCCACAATGAGCAGTTCTTC. The chain links TRBV6-4 to TRBJ2-1, with TRBD1 matching over 9 bases. Germline V lookup: CDR1 MRHNA, CDR2 SNTAGT. Unmatched junction bases numbered 5, after V lost 6 bases and J lost 5 bases. The CDR3 runs 14 residues.

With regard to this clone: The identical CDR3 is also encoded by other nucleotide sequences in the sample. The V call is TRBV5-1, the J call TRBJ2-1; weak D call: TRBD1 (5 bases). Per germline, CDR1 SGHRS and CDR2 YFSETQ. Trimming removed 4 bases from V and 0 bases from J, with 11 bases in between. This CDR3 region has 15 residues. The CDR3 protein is CASSQGHSSYNEQFF. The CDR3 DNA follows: TGCGCCAGCAGCCAAGGACACAGCTCCTACAATGAGCAGTTCTTC. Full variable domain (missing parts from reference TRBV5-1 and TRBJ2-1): KAGVTQTPRYLIKTRGQQVTLSCSPISGHRSVSWYQQTPGQGLQFLFEYFSETQRNKGNFPGRFSGRQFSNSRSEMNVSTLELGDSALYLCASSQGHSSYNEQFFGPGTRLTVL.

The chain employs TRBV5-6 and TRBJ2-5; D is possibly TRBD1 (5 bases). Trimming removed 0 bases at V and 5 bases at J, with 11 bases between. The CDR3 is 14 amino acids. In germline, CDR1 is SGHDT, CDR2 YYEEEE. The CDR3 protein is CASSLAGFGETQYF. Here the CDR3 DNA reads TGTGCCAGCAGCTTGGCAGGGTTTGGGGAGACCCAGTACTTC.

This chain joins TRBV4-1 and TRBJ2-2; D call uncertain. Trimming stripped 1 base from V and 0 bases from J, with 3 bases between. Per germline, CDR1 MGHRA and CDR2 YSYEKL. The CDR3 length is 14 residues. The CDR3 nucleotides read TGCGCCAGCAGCCAAGCCCCGAACACCGGGGAGCTGTTTTTT. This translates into CASSQAPNTGELFF.

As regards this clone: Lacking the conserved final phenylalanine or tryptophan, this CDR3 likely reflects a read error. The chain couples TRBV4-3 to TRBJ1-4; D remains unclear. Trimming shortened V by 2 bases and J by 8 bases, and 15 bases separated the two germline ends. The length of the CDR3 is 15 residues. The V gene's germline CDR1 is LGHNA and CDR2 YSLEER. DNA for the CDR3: TGCGCCAGCAGCCAATCGAGGGCGCCAAAGGAAAAACTGTTTCTT. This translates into CASSQSRAPKEKLFL.

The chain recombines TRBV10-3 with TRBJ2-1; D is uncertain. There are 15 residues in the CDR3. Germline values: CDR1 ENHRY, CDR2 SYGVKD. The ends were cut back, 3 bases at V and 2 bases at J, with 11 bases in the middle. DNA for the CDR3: TGTGCCATCAGTGACGCGGTACACGCCTACAATGAGCAGTTCTTC. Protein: CAISDAVHAYNEQFF.

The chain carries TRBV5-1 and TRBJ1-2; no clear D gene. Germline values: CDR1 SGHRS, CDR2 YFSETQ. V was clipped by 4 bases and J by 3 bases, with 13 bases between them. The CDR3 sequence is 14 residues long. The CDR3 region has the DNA TGCGCCAGCAGCCCGGTCCACACGGACTATGGCTACACCTTC. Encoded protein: CASSPVHTDYGYTF. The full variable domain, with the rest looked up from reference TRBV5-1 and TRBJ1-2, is KAGVTQTPRYLIKTRGQQVTLSCSPISGHRSVSWYQQTPGQGLQFLFEYFSETQRNKGNFPGRFSGRQFSNSRSEMNVSTLELGDSALYLCASSPVHTDYGYTFGSGTRLTVV.

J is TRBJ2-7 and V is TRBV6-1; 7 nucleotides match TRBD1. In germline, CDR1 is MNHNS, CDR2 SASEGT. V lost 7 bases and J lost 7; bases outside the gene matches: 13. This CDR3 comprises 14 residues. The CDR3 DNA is TGTGCCAGCAACCAACAGGGGACCTTTTATGAGCAGTACTTC. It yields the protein CASNQQGTFYEQYF.

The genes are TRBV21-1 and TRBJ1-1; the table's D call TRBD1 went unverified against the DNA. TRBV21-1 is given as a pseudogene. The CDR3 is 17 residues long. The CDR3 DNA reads TGTGCCAGCAGCAAAGAGGAGACAGGGGGGCTGAACACTGAAGCTTTCTTT. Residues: CASSKEETGGLNTEAFF.

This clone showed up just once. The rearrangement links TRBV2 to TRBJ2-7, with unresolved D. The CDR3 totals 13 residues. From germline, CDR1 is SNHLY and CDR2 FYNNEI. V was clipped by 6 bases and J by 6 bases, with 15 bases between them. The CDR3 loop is CASRKGNSGEQYF. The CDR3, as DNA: TGTGCCAGCAGGAAGGGAAACTCGGGCGAGCAGTACTTC.

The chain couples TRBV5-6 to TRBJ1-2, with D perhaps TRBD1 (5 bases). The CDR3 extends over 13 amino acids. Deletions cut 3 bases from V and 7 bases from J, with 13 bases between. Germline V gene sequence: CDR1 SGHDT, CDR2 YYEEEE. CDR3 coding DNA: TGTGCCAGCAGCTGGGGGGACCTCGGTGGCTACACCTTC. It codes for CASSWGDLGGYTF.

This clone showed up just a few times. The CDR3 loop reads CAISAGDEQFF. CDR3 sequence (DNA): TGTGCCATCAGTGCGGGGGATGAGCAGTTCTTC. J is TRBJ2-1 and V is TRBV10-3; D perhaps matches TRBD2 (6 bases). The germline gives CDR1 ENHRY, CDR2 SYGVKD. Deletions cut 4 bases from V and 8 bases from J, with 6 bases between. The CDR3 spans 11 residues.

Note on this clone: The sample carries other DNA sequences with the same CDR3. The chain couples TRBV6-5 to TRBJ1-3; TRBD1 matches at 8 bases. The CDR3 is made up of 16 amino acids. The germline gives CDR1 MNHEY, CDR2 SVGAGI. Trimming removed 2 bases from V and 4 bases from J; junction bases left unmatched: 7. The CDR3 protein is CASSYRRTGPGNTIYF. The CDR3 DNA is TGTGCCAGCAGTTACAGGAGGACAGGGCCGGGAAACACCATATATTTT.